One and the same sample provided the 13 T cell receptor beta chains below, sequenced in a study of cytomegalovirus exposure and HLA in healthy donors. Vbeta (60) and Jbeta (13) primers were used in the PCR. Here immunoSEQ multiplex PCR was the method, and the copy in TCRdb shows in-frame clones only, minus some. The repertoire holds around 130,000 clones, with approximately 76% as singletons. Sequenced input: PBMCs. These receptors were obtained from a middle-aged man in good health and CMV-seronegative.

The V and J genes are TRBV23-1 and TRBJ1-2, with 7 bases matching TRBD1. TRBV23-1 belongs to the ORF category, with a function that is uncertain. This CDR3 is built from 16 residues. The J segment lost 4 bases and the V segment lost 0 bases, leaving 8 bases of the junction unmatched. This CDR3 reads CASSQSQGGHSYGYTF. The CDR3 coding sequence is TGCGCCAGCAGTCAATCGCAGGGGGGCCATAGCTATGGCTACACCTTC.

The chain couples TRBV7-6 to TRBJ2-7; 10 bases line up with TRBD2. The CDR3 contains 16 residues. After removal of 2 bases from V and 4 bases from J, the junction contained 8 bases not matched to a gene. CDR1 SGHVS and CDR2 FNYEAQ come from the germline V gene. The CDR3 DNA sequence: TGTGCCAGCAGCTTAAGTTCTAGCGGGAGAGGGTACGAGCAGTACTTC. This gives the protein CASSLSSSGRGYEQYF.

This clone appeared a single time. This chain links TRBV5-1 with TRBJ2-5, with 7 nucleotides matching TRBD2. Germline loops: CDR1 SGHRS, CDR2 YFSETQ. With 4 bases clipped from V and 3 bases from J, the junction kept 6 bases outside the gene matches. The CDR3 runs to 14 residues. CDR3 nucleotide sequence: TGCGCCAGCAGCCCGTGGGGGGGTGAAGAGACCCAGTACTTC. This codes for CASSPWGGEETQYF.

V and J are TRBV5-1 and TRBJ2-7; perhaps TRBD1 as D (5 bases). CDR1 is SGHRS and CDR2 is YFSETQ in the germline V gene. Trimming shortened V by 7 bases and J by 2 bases, and 10 bases separated the two germline ends. The CDR3 has 12 amino acids. The CDR3 is CASGKGAYEQYF. Here the CDR3 DNA reads TGCGCCAGCGGGAAAGGGGCCTACGAGCAGTACTTC.

The gene calls are TRBV11-1 and TRBJ1-1, with D possibly matching TRBD1 (5 bases). This CDR3 spans 15 amino acids. Trimming took 1 base from V and 1 from J, leaving 10 bases between them. Germline CDR1 and CDR2: SGHAT and FQDESV (reference sequence). CDR3 residues: CASSLEAGWNTEAFF. The CDR3 DNA is TGTGCCAGCAGCTTAGAGGCAGGGTGGAACACTGAAGCTTTCTTT.

This chain connects TRBV5-1 to TRBJ2-3; D is uncertain. Deletions cut 0 bases from V and 0 bases from J, with 5 bases between. CDR3 length equals 14 residues. The V gene's germline CDR1 is SGHRS and CDR2 YFSETQ. The CDR3 DNA is TGCGCCAGCAGCTTGGACAGTAGCACAGATACGCAGTATTTT. This codes for CASSLDSSTDTQYF. Variable domain in full (rest from reference TRBV5-1 and TRBJ2-3): KAGVTQTPRYLIKTRGQQVTLSCSPISGHRSVSWYQQTPGQGLQFLFEYFSETQRNKGNFPGRFSGRQFSNSRSEMNVSTLELGDSALYLCASSLDSSTDTQYFGPGTRLTVL.

The table lists this clone with a few counts. The chain uses TRBV5-8 and TRBJ2-2; TRBD2 aligns across 7 bases. CDR1 and CDR2 from the germline V gene are SGHTS and YDEGEE. The CDR3 contains 16 residues. Germline trimming cut 9 bases from V and 1 base from J; bases unmatched to any gene: 12. The CDR3 sequence: CATLLGRALNTGELFF. Written as DNA, the CDR3 is TGTGCCACCCTCCTGGGGAGGGCCCTGAACACCGGGGAGCTGTTTTTT.

This clone was seen a handful of times. This chain joins TRBV10-3 and TRBJ1-1; D may be TRBD1 (6 bases). The germline V and J ends were trimmed by 6 bases and 1 base, with 12 bases remaining between them. Germline CDR1 is ENHRY and CDR2 is SYGVKD. This CDR3 region has 14 residues. CDR3 loop: CAISAGTTNTEAFF. The CDR3 DNA is TGTGCCATCAGCGCCGGGACAACGAACACTGAAGCTTTCTTT.

The chain couples TRBV4-1 to TRBJ2-5; 9 bases are a match to TRBD1. The DNA end lines up better with TRBJ2-7; the J call may be wrong. CDR1 is MGHRA, CDR2 YSYEKL, per germline. CDR3 length: 14 amino acids. In DNA form, the CDR3 reads TGCGCCAGCAGCCAACCGGGACAGGGTCGCGAGCAGTACTTC. Translation: CASSQPGQGREQYF.

The V call is TRBV11-2, the J call TRBJ2-7; 7 nucleotides align to TRBD1. With V trimmed by 0 bases and J by 2 bases, 4 bases remained unmatched. This CDR3 is 15 amino acids long. The germline gives CDR1 SGHAT, CDR2 FQNNGV. The CDR3 DNA sequence: TGTGCCAGCAGCTTAGAAGGTGGACAGGCCTACGAGCAGTACTTC. Amino acid sequence: CASSLEGGQAYEQYF.

This CDR3 is CASASEGWGGTQYF. For the CDR3, the DNA is TGTGCTAGCGCTAGCGAAGGGTGGGGTGGGACCCAGTACTTC. The chain links TRBV12-5 to TRBJ2-5; perhaps TRBD2 as D (6 bases). This CDR3 has 14 amino acids. V lost 9 bases to trimming and J lost 7 bases, with 21 bases between them. CDR1 and CDR2 from the germline V gene are LGHNT and FRNRAP.

In this sample, this clone turned up once. This chain links TRBV5-6 with TRBJ1-6, with D possibly TRBD1 on 6 matching bases. CDR1 and CDR2 from the germline V gene are SGHDT and YYEEEE. This CDR3 is built from 19 residues. V lost 0 bases and J lost 9, with 25 bases in between. Here the CDR3 reads CASSLEGQMGNGVSSPLHF. The CDR3 coding sequence is TGTGCCAGCAGCTTGGAGGGACAAATGGGGAATGGAGTCAGTTCACCCCTCCACTTT.

This clone was seen a few times. This chain uses TRBV7-3 with TRBJ2-2; TRBD2 matches 10 bases. The CDR3 totals 17 residues. The V gene's germline CDR1 is SGHTA and CDR2 FQGTGA. The junction had 3 bases not matched to a gene; V was cut back by 2 bases and J by 0 bases. CDR3 residues: CASSLSAGGPNTGELFF. CDR3 coding DNA: TGTGCCAGCAGCTTATCAGCGGGGGGGCCGAACACCGGGGAGCTGTTTTTT.